This T cell receptor (beta chain) originates from a study of shared clonotypes between healthy human individuals. Turning to the study itself: Three plates were used per donor for CD4 naive, three for CD4 memory, two for CD8 naive and one for CD8 memory.

The naive CD8 fraction comprised CD45RO-negative cells positively selected for CCR7 and excluded terminally differentiated effector memory CD45RA+ cells. Those who donated were healthy HIV-negative adults, with no recent acute infections or vaccinations reported. Only Caucasian adults living in Nashville, Tennessee served as donors. The assay was carried out at the deep level. Assay used: immunoSEQ multiplex PCR; TCRdb lists only in-frame clones, some missing. The data show 800,000 or so clones, roughly 96% seen once. Deletions cut 1 base from V and 1 base from J, with 6 bases between. This CDR3 spans 14 amino acids. Germline V gene sequence: CDR1 LGHNT, CDR2 FRNRAP.

Material for sequencing was naive CD8+ T cells sorted from blood. The chain couples TRBV12-5 to TRBJ2-3, with D hard to call. This sequence was found in a young man in good health. This CDR3 is CASGLAEGTDTQYF. CDR3 bases: TGTGCTAGTGGTTTGGCGGAAGGCACAGATACGCAGTATTTT. The whole variable domain, remainder taken from reference TRBV12-5 and TRBJ2-3, is DARVTQTPRHKVTEMGQEVTMRCQPILGHNTVFWYRQTMMQGLELLAYFRNRAPLDDSGMPKDRFSAEMPDATLATLKIQPSEPRDSAVYFCASGLAEGTDTQYFGPGTRLTVL.